This record looks at one T cell receptor beta chain sequence and its context. V shed 0 bases and J 9 bases; nucleotides not matched to a gene: 21. The CDR3 contains 21 residues. Germline CDR1 and CDR2: LGHNA and YNFKEQ. The data are from a study of blood T cell repertoires in COVID-19. Study background: Italy, Spain and the United States were the sources of the convalescent and acute COVID-19 samples. PBMCs, B-cell-depleted T cells, or T cells were the source of the cDNA or gDNA that made up the material.

Using immunoSEQ multiplex PCR, the repertoire was profiled, and TCRdb retains in-frame clones only, with some absent. The repertoire holds about 8,400 clones, with roughly 90% as singletons. This chain uses TRBV4-2 with TRBJ2-1; TRBD1 agrees at 12 bases. The sequencing input was peripheral blood. The sequence was obtained from a man aged 60-69 years with acute or convalescent COVID-19. The CDR3 coding sequence is TGTGCCAGCAGCCAAGATCGAGGGACAGGGGGCGCGAGGACGCGGAGGATTGAGCAGTTCTTC. Translating gives CASSQDRGTGGARTRRIEQFF.